The sequence of this T cell receptor beta chain was determined in a study of T cell changes during pregnancy in multiple sclerosis. V shed 0 bases and J shed 5 bases, with 11 bases lying between them. This CDR3 has 14 amino acids. Per germline, CDR1 SGHAT and CDR2 FQDESV (reference sequence). TCRdb's copy holds only in-frame clones and misses some; the assay was immunoSEQ multiplex PCR. This table has some 64,000 clones, less than 95% appearing once. The chain employs TRBV11-1 and TRBJ2-7; tentatively, D is TRBD2 (5 bases). Sequenced material: peripheral blood, taken in the second trimester of pregnancy. This sequence was found in a female donor in good health, enrolled as a control in a pregnancy study. For the CDR3, the DNA is TGTGCCAGCAGCTTAGCCGCTTCGGGGAACGAGCAGTACTTC. It yields the protein CASSLAASGNEQYF.